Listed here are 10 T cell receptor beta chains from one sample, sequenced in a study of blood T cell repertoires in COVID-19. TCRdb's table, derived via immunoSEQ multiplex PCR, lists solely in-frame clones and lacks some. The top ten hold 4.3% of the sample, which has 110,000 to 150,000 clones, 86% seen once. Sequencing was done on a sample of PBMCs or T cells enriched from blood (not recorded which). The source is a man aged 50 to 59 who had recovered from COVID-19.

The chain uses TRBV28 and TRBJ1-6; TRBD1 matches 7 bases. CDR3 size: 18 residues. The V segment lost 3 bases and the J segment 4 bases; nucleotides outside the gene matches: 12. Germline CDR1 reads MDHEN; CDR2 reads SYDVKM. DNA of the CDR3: TGTGCCAGCAGTTTTCCCCGACAGGGTGTGGGATATAATTCACCCCTCCACTTT. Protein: CASSFPRQGVGYNSPLHF.

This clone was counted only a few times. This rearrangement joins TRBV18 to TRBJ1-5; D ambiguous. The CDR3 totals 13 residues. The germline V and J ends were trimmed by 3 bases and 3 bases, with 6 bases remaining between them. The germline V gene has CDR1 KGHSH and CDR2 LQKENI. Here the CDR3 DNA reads TGTGCCAGCTCACCCCTAGTCAATCAGCCCCAGCATTTT. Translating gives CASSPLVNQPQHF.

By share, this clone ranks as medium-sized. The chain's CDR3 is CASGASGGYNEQFF. The CDR3 DNA follows: TGCGCCAGCGGTGCTAGCGGAGGCTACAATGAGCAGTTCTTC. This chain links TRBV5-1 with TRBJ2-1, with 7 bases lining up with TRBD2. Germline CDR1 reads SGHRS; CDR2 reads YFSETQ. The CDR3 is made up of 14 amino acids. After removal of 7 bases from V and 3 bases from J, the junction contained 7 bases not matched to a gene.

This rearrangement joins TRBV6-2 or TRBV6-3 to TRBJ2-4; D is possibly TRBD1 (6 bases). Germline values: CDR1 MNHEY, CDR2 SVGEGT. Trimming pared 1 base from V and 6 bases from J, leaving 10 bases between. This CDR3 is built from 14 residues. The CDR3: CASSYWPGANIQYF. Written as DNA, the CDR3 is TGTGCCAGCAGTTACTGGCCAGGGGCAAACATTCAGTACTTC.

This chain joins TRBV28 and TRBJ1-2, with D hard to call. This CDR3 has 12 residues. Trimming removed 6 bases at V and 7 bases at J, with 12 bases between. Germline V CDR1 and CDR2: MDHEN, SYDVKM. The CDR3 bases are TGTGCCAGCAGCATTTACAGTCTTGGCTACACCTTC. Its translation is CASSIYSLGYTF.

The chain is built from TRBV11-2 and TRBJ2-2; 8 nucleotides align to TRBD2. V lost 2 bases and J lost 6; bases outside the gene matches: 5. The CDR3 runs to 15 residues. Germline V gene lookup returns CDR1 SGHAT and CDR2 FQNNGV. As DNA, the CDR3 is TGTGCCAGCAGCTTATCAGCGGGAGTATCCGGGGAGCTGTTTTTT. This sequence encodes CASSLSAGVSGELFF.

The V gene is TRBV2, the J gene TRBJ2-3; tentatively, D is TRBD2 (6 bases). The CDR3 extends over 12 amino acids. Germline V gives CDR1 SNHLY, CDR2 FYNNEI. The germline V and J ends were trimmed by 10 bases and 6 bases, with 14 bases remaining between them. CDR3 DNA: TGTGCCACCCAGGGTGGGGGGGATACGCAGTATTTT. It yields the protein CATQGGGDTQYF.

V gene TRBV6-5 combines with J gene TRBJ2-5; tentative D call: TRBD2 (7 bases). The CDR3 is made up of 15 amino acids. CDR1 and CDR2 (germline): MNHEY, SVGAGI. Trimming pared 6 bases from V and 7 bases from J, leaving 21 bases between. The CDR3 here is CASRGLTGGPATQYF. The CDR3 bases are TGTGCCAGCAGGGGTTTGACCGGGGGGCCAGCGACCCAGTACTTC.

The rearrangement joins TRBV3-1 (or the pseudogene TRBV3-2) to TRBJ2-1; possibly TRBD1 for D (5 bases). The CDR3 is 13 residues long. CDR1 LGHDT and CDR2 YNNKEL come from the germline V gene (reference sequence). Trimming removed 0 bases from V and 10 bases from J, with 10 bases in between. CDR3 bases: TGTGCCAGCAGCCAAGATCCCCAGGGAGAGCAGTTCTTC. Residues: CASSQDPQGEQFF.

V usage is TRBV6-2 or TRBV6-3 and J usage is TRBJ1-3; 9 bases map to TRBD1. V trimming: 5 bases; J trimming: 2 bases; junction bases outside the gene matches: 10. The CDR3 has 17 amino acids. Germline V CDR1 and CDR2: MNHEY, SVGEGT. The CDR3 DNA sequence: TGTGCCAGCAGTGGGCGGACAGGGGAAAAGGCTGGAAACACCATATATTTT. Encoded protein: CASSGRTGEKAGNTIYF.